This entry lists 17 T cell receptor beta chains sequenced from one sample in a study of cytomegalovirus exposure and HLA in healthy donors (dated by TCRdb to the late 2010s). The library was made by the immunoSEQ multiplex PCR assay. A mixture of 60 forward primers for TCR Vbeta segments and 13 reverse primers for TCR Jbeta segments was used in the multiplex PCR. TCRdb obtained this table from immuneACCESS and retained in-frame rearrangements with V and J assigned. These tables miss some clones; where compared with another copy, unresolved V genes account for less than half of the shortfall, and the remainder is unexplained. Present in this sample are tens of thousands of clones, roughly 69% of which were seen just once. 6% to 6.5% of the sample comes from the top ten. Sequenced input: PBMCs. The receptors shown here come from a woman aged 30 to 39 in good health and CMV-seronegative.

The chain uses TRBV4-2 and TRBJ2-7; 8 bases agree with TRBD2. This CDR3 has 16 residues. Losses at the gene ends were 4 bases for V and 2 bases for J; bases not matched to a gene: 10. Germline assignment: CDR1 LGHNA and CDR2 YNFKEQ. The CDR3 DNA follows: TGTGCCAGCAGCCCTAGTGGCGGGAGGATAACCTACGAGCAGTACTTC. This encodes CASSPSGGRITYEQYF.

This chain uses TRBV18 with TRBJ1-1; 10 positions match TRBD1. The length of the CDR3 is 14 residues. CDR1 is KGHSH and CDR2 is LQKENI in the germline V gene. V shed 4 bases, J shed 3 bases, and the junction held 2 bases outside the gene matches. The CDR3 coding sequence is TGTGCCAGCTCACAGGACAGGGGGGACACTGAAGCTTTCTTT. Encoded protein: CASSQDRGDTEAFF.

The genes are TRBV2 and TRBJ2-2; 7 nucleotides line up with TRBD1. The CDR3 runs to 14 residues. V lost 7 bases and J lost 3; bases outside the gene matches: 5. Germline V CDR1 and CDR2: SNHLY, FYNNEI. The CDR3, as DNA: TGTGCCAGCATGAACAGGGGACACACCGGGGAGCTGTTTTTT. Translating it yields CASMNRGHTGELFF.

The chain combines TRBV6-6 with TRBJ2-3; TRBD1 matches 7 bases. The junction had 4 bases not matched to a gene; V was cut back by 2 bases and J by 5 bases. CDR1 MNHNY and CDR2 SVGAGI come from the germline V gene (reference sequence). The CDR3 totals 14 residues. CDR3: CASSYDRAGDTQYF. In DNA form, the CDR3 reads TGTGCCAGCAGTTACGACAGGGCGGGAGATACGCAGTATTTT.

This clone was seen repeatedly, ten times or more. The chain joins TRBV2 to TRBJ2-7; possible D gene TRBD2, 5 bases. CDR3 size: 14 residues. The germline gives CDR1 SNHLY, CDR2 FYNNEI. Trimming took 5 bases from V and 5 from J, leaving 16 bases between them. CDR3 bases: TGTGCCAGCAGTCCTGGACCCCGGAGGAACGAGCAGTACTTC. Translation gives CASSPGPRRNEQYF.

The chain links TRBV19 to TRBJ1-1, with D hard to call. Looked up from germline, CDR1 is LNHDA and CDR2 is SQIVND (reference sequence). The CDR3 length is 16 residues. V lost 5 bases to trimming and J lost 8 bases, with 24 bases between them. CDR3 region: CASSSGRFRAAGEAFF. The CDR3 DNA follows: TGTGCCAGTAGTTCTGGAAGATTCCGGGCAGCGGGAGAAGCTTTCTTT.

The chain links TRBV11-3 to TRBJ2-3; possible D gene TRBD1, 6 bases. This CDR3 has 15 residues. The germline V gene has CDR1 SGHNT and CDR2 YENEEA. Trimming pared 4 bases from V and 1 base from J, leaving 12 bases between. The CDR3 here is CASSSGVTGTDTQYF. The CDR3 nucleotides read TGTGCCAGCAGCTCAGGGGTTACGGGCACAGATACGCAGTATTTT.

The sample holds one count of this clone. The chain joins TRBV14 to TRBJ1-2, with unresolved D. This CDR3 comprises 17 residues. The ends were cut back, 0 bases at V and 1 base at J, with 15 bases in the middle. The V gene's germline CDR1 is SGHDN and CDR2 FVKESK. CDR3 nucleotides: TGTGCCAGCAGCCAAGAACAGTGGCAGCCCCTTAACTATGGCTACACCTTC. It specifies CASSQEQWQPLNYGYTF.

V and J are TRBV12-5 and TRBJ2-1, with D uncertain. The CDR3 is 12 amino acids. Trimming shortened V by 3 bases and J by 8 bases, and 8 bases separated the two germline ends. CDR1 is LGHNT, CDR2 FRNRAP, per germline. As DNA, the CDR3 is TGTGCTAGTGGTTTTCGCGTGGATGAGCAGTTCTTC. Protein product: CASGFRVDEQFF.

This chain uses TRBV10-3 with TRBJ1-2; D perhaps matches TRBD1 (6 bases). Germline loops: CDR1 ENHRY, CDR2 SYGVKD. Between the trimmed V and J ends, which lost 10 bases and 3 bases, there was a span of 12 bases. This CDR3 contains 12 residues. This CDR3 is CATRAGDYGYTF. The CDR3 DNA sequence: TGTGCCACCCGCGCAGGGGACTATGGCTACACCTTC.

The rearrangement links TRBV11-2 to TRBJ2-7; 13 nucleotides line up with TRBD2. The junction had 5 bases not matched to a gene; V was cut back by 8 bases and J by 4 bases. The CDR3 loop spans 14 amino acids. Germline assignment: CDR1 SGHAT and CDR2 FQNNGV. CDR3 in amino acids: CASRTSGSTYEQYF. CDR3 nucleotide sequence: TGTGCCAGCCGGACTAGCGGGAGTACGTACGAGCAGTACTTC.

This chain links TRBV10-1 with TRBJ2-1, with D possibly TRBD2 on 5 matching bases. Germline V gene sequence: CDR1 WNHNN, CDR2 SYGVQD (reference sequence). The CDR3 has 14 residues. Trimming cost V 3 bases and J 7 bases, with 13 bases left between them. CDR3 sequence (DNA): TGCGCCAGCAGTGACAGCGGCTTTAAGAATGAGCAGTTCTTC. This translates into CASSDSGFKNEQFF.

The chain recombines TRBV9 with TRBJ2-6; 7 bases map to TRBD1. The CDR3 runs 17 residues. Germline CDR1 is SGDLS and CDR2 is YYNGEE. J was trimmed by 3 bases and V by 4 bases; bases with no gene match: 10. CDR3 loop: CASSLALTGVGANVLTF. Here the CDR3 DNA reads TGTGCCAGCAGCCTAGCCCTCACAGGGGTTGGGGCCAACGTCCTGACTTTC.

This clone was observed a single time. In DNA form, the CDR3 reads TGTGCCAGCAGTACGGCGGGGGGTCCAGAGACCCAGTACTTC. Its translation: CASSTAGGPETQYF. J is TRBJ2-5 and V is TRBV25-1, with 8 nucleotides matching TRBD2. The CDR3 extends over 14 amino acids. After removal of 5 bases from V and 4 bases from J, the junction contained 6 bases not matched to a gene. Germline assignment: CDR1 MGHDK and CDR2 SYGVNS.

The rearrangement uses TRBV15 and TRBJ2-3, with a weak D call TRBD2 (6 bases). Germline-derived CDR1 and CDR2 are LNHNV and YYDKDF (reference sequence). The CDR3 has 14 residues. Trimming cost V 5 bases and J 2 bases, with 11 bases left between them. The CDR3 here is CATSAGRPTDTQYF. The DNA of the CDR3 is TGTGCCACCAGCGCGGGACGTCCCACAGATACGCAGTATTTT.

This chain uses TRBV9 with TRBJ1-5; 7 positions agree with TRBD1. The CDR3 has 16 residues. The ends lost 4 bases at V and 1 base at J; junction bases unmatched: 8. Germline CDR1 is SGDLS and CDR2 is YYNGEE. CDR3 nucleotides: TGTGCCAGCAGCCCAGGGGGGCAGGGGAGCAATCAGCCCCAGCATTTT. Translation gives CASSPGGQGSNQPQHF.

The chain carries TRBV27 and TRBJ2-7; 7 positions agree with TRBD1. This CDR3 has 17 residues. Germline-derived CDR1 and CDR2 are MNHEY and SMNVEV (reference sequence). The V segment lost 2 bases and the J segment 1 base; nucleotides outside the gene matches: 11. The CDR3 nucleotides read TGTGCCAGCAGTTTAAACAGGGGCCGCTTTGGGTCCTACGAGCAGTACTTC. Amino acids: CASSLNRGRFGSYEQYF.